This TCR beta chain originates from a study of T cells in Graves' hyperthyroidism and ophthalmopathy (dated by TCRdb to between 2018 and 2020). The study in broad terms: TCR V-J signatures able to tell the groups apart were searched for in a discovery cohort of 90 to 100 patients, of whom around 42 had Graves' ophthalmopathy and more than 55 had stable Graves' hyperthyroidism. Prospective prediction of ophthalmopathy was tested in an independent validation cohort of 18 to 20 hyperthyroidism patients and 15 to 17 patients who later progressed to ophthalmopathy. Once sampling was done, hyperthyroidism patients were given methimazole at a starting dose of 30 mg daily, whereas ophthalmopathy patients were given high-dose intravenous methylprednisolone. In six Graves' hyperthyroidism patients, the study also compared T-cell repertoires from thyroid tissue with T-cell repertoires from blood. The 75 to 100 discovery patients were randomly split 7:3 into training and test sets. The paper reports TCR Vbeta CDR3 sequencing of roughly 140 peripheral blood samples: fewer than 50 ophthalmopathy, fewer than 80 hyperthyroidism and around 17 progressor patients. Results the study describes overall, beyond this receptor: A 13 V-J signature model separated ophthalmopathy from stable hyperthyroidism, with about 88% sensitivity and roughly 84% specificity in cross-validation and 80%/75% in testing. Most expanded thyroid clonotypes (frequency above 0.001) were also detected in blood, a finding suggesting that blood repertoires may reflect thyroid immune responses. No statistical method was used to fix the sample size in advance, and group allocation was not hidden from the investigators. In validation, progression to ophthalmopathy was predicted by the model with 55% to 71% sensitivity and 72.22% specificity, a median of about 6 months before onset.

Stable Graves' hyperthyroidism was defined as the absence of progression to ophthalmopathy over 18 months of follow-up. Hyperthyroidism patients were newly diagnosed, with disease duration under 2 months, and aged 18 to 65 years. Exclusion was applied to patients with uncontrolled infections, other autoimmune diseases, pregnancy or lactation. Diagnoses were established on the basis of clinical symptoms, serum thyroxine and TRAb, thyroid ultrasound, and orbital computed tomography. Total RNA was extracted with Trizol reagent, and quality was checked on an Agilent 2100 Bioanalyzer. Amplification of TCR beta CDR3 regions was carried out from RNA transcripts. The TCR CDR3 was subjected to a first round of RT-PCR using the HTBI primer set and the Qiagen OneStep RT-PCR kit. The libraries were constructed in a second round of multiplex PCR and then size-selected and purified. Paired-end sequencing of the libraries was performed with 100 bp reads on an Illumina HiSeq2000. From the authors' description of their analysis: SOAPnuke was used to process the raw data, throwing out any read that contained adapters or uncalled bases, had a mean Phred below 15, or lacked an exact constant-primer or identifier match. High-quality paired reads were merged with COPE v1.2.5, and unique nucleotide sequences were defined as clonotypes. MiTCR v1.1 was used to align the clonotypes against IMGT TRBV, TRBD and TRBJ reference segments. Only V-J combinations with frequency above 0.0001, covering approximately 99% of repertoires, were analysed. A TCS score was defined as the ratio of F50 (clonal expansion) to E x V (chaos), with BLOSUM62-based TCRdist applied between CDR3 peptides within each V-J. Welch's t-statistics and random forest reduced roughly 500 V-J features to about 12, which were used in a naive Bayes classifier (R e1071). TCRdb trimmed public reads at Q25 via fastp, called clones via MiXCR and kept in-frame beta chains. CDR3 protein sequences are deduplicated, and each keeps its most common genes and DNA. TCRdb assigned the V and J calls; the authors' analysis was not used. The sample table lists roughly 580,000 distinct CDR3 sequences, approximately 44% of them with a count of one. The top ten clones comprise 8% to 8.5% of the sample.

This clonotype was seen many times. The clone's antigen remains unknown. Qualities for individual bases were not recorded, and no much larger clone is one base off. In the germline V gene, CDR1 corresponds to ENHRY and CDR2 to SYGVKD. There are 13 amino acids in the CDR3, from cysteine to phenylalanine inclusive. The sequence is cut down to CDR3 DNA, 39 bases in frame from base 1. Deletion took 7 bases off V and 4 bases off J, with a span of 13 bases between the germline ends. Sequencing used peripheral blood or thyroid tissue (not recorded which). The clonotype was recovered from a woman between 18 and 29 years old with Graves' hyperthyroidism. Donor details come from another sample of the same person, matched by shared clones. The chain is encoded by TRBV10-3 joined to TRBJ1-1; TRBD1 is possibly the D segment (6 matching bases). CDR3 sequence: CAIKSQGATEAFF. The DNA reads as follows: TGTGCCATCAAGTCACAGGGAGCCACTGAAGCTTTCTTT.